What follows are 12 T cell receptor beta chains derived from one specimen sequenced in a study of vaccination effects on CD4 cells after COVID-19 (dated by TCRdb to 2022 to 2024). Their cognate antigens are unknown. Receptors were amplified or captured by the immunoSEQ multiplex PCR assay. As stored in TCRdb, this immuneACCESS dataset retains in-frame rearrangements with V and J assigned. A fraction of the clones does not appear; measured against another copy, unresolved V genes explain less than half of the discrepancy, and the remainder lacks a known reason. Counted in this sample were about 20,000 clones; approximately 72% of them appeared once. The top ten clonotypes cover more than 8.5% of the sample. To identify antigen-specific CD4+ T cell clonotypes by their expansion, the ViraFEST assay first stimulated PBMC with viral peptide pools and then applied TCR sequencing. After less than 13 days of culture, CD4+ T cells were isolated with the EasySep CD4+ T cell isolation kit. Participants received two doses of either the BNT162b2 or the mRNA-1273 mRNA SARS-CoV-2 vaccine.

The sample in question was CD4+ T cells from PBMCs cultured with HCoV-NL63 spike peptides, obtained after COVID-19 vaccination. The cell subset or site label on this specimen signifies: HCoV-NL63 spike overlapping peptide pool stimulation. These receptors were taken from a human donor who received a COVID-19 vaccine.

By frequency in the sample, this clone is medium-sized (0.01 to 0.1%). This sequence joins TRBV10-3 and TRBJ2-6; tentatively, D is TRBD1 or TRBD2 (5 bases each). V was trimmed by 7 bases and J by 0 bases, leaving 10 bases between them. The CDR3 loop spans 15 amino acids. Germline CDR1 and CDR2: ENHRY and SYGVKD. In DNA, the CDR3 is TGTGCCATCACGGGGCAGCTCTCTGGGGCCAACGTCCTGACTTTC. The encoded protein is CAITGQLSGANVLTF.

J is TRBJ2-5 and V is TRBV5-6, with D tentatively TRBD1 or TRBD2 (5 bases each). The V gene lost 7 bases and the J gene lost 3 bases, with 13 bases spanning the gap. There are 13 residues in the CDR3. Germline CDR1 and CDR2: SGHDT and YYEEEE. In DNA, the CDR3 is TGTGCCAGCCTCGGGGCGGATAAAGAGACCCAGTACTTC. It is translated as CASLGADKETQYF.

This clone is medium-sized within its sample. CDR3 bases: TGTGCCAGTCGATACAGGGGACGACATGAAAAACTGTTTTTT. This sequence encodes CASRYRGRHEKLFF. This chain connects TRBV6-5 to TRBJ1-4; 7 bases map to TRBD1. CDR3 length: 14 residues. The germline gives CDR1 MNHEY, CDR2 SVGAGI. The V gene end was trimmed by 9 bases and the J gene end by 6 bases; junction bases not matched to a gene: 10.

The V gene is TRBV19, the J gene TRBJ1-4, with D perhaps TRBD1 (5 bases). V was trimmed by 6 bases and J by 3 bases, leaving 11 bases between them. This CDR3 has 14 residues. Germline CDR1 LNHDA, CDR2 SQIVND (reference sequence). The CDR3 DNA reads TGTGCCAGTAGACCGGGGGGGTCTAATGAAAAACTGTTTTTT. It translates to CASRPGGSNEKLFF. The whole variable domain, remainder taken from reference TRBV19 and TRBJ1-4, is DGGITQSPKYLFRKEGQNVTLSCEQNLNHDAMYWYRQDPGQGLRLIYYSQIVNDFQKGDIAEGYSVSREKKESFPLTVTSAQKNPTAFYLCASRPGGSNEKLFFGSGTQLSVL.

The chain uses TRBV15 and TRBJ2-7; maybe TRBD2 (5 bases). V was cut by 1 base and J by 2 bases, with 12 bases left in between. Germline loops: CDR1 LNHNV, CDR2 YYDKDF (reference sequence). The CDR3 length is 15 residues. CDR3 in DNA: TGTGCCACCAGCAGAGTTGTAAGCGGCGCCTACGAGCAGTACTTC. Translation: CATSRVVSGAYEQYF.

The CDR3: CASSLDRQGHTGELFF. The CDR3 DNA sequence: TGCGCCAGCAGCTTGGACCGACAGGGTCACACCGGGGAGCTGTTTTTT. This chain links TRBV5-1 with TRBJ2-2; 7 bases fit TRBD1. Germline V lookup: CDR1 SGHRS, CDR2 YFSETQ. The V gene end was trimmed by 0 bases and the J gene end by 3 bases; junction bases not matched to a gene: 5. This CDR3 is built from 16 residues.

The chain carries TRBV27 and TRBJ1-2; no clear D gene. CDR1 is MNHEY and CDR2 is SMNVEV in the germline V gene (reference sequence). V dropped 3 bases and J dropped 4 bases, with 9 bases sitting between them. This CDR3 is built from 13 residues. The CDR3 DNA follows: TGTGCCAGCAGTTTCTCATCGCGCTATGGCTACACCTTC. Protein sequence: CASSFSSRYGYTF.

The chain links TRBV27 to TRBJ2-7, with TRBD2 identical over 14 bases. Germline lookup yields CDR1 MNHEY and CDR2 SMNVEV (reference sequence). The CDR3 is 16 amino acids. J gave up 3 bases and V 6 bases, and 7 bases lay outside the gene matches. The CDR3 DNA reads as TGTGCCAGCAGAAAGACTAGCGGGGGGGATCTCTACGAGCAGTACTTC. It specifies CASRKTSGGDLYEQYF.

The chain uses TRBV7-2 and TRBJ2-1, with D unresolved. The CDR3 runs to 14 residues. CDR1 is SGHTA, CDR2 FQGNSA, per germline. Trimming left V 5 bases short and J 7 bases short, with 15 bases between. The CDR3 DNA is TGTGCCAGCAGCCCCCGGTGGGGTAGAAATGAGCAGTTCTTC. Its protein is CASSPRWGRNEQFF.

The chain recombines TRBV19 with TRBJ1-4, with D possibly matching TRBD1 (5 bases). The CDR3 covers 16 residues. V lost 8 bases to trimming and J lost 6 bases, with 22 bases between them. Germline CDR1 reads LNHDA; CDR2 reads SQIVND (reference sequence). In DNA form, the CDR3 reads TGTGCCAGTCGAGTCCGGCTGGGGCTTCGGGATGAAAAACTGTTTTTT. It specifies CASRVRLGLRDEKLFF.

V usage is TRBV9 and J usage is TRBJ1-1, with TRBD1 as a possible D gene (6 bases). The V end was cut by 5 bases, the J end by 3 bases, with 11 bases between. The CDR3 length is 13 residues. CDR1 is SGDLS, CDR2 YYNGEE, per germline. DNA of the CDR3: TGTGCCAGCAGTTCAGGGGAAGACACTGAAGCTTTCTTT. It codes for CASSSGEDTEAFF.

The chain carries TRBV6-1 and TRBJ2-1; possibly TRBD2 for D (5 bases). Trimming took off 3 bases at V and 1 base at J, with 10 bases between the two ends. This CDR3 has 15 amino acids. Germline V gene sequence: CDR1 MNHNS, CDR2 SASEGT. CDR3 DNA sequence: TGTGCCAGCAGTGAGGTGGCGGGTTCCTACAATGAGCAGTTCTTC. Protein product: CASSEVAGSYNEQFF.